A single sample gave rise to the 32 T cell receptor beta chains below, sequenced in a study of shared clonotypes between healthy human individuals. This table comes from immunoSEQ multiplex PCR, and its TCRdb copy is limited to in-frame clones, with some not included. The data show approximately 510,000 clones, approximately 79% seen once. Source material: PBMCs. The origin of the receptors is a woman aged 40 to 55 in good health. Some clones in this sample may be carry-over from other donors' samples.

The genes are TRBV7-6 and TRBJ2-1, with 11 bases fitting TRBD2. Per the germline V gene, CDR1 is SGHVS and CDR2 is FNYEAQ. This CDR3 region has 15 residues. The ends lost 1 base at V and 5 bases at J; junction bases unmatched: 1. This chain's CDR3 is CASSLGLAGNNEQFF. The CDR3 DNA is TGTGCCAGCAGCTTAGGACTAGCGGGAAACAATGAGCAGTTCTTC.

The rearrangement joins TRBV9 to TRBJ2-7; TRBD1 aligns across 9 bases. Per germline, CDR1 SGDLS and CDR2 YYNGEE. The CDR3 covers 14 residues. The V and J ends lost 4 bases and 1 base, in that order; junction bases with no gene match: 3. For the CDR3, the DNA is TGTGCCAGCAGCACAGGGGGCAGTTCCTACGAGCAGTACTTC. Protein product: CASSTGGSSYEQYF. Supplemented by reference TRBV9 and TRBJ2-7, the full variable domain reads DSGVTQTPKHLITATGQRVTLRCSPRSGDLSVYWYQQSLDQGLQFLIQYYNGEERAKGNILERFSAQQFPDLHSELNLSSLELGDSALYFCASSTGGSSYEQYFGPGTRLTVT.

The chain uses TRBV2 and TRBJ2-2; perhaps TRBD1 as D (6 bases). This CDR3 has 17 amino acids. Germline V gives CDR1 SNHLY, CDR2 FYNNEI. The V end lost 11 bases, the J end lost 3 bases, and 25 bases lay between the germline ends. Here the CDR3 DNA reads TGTGCCGTCCTTGACCCCTGGGACAAGCGGCACACCGGGGAGCTGTTTTTT. Translation gives CAVLDPWDKRHTGELFF.

This clone was counted a few times. The V gene is TRBV5-4, the J gene TRBJ1-2; the match to TRBD1 covers 9 bases. The junction had 0 bases not matched to a gene; V was cut back by 0 bases and J by 3 bases. CDR3 size: 14 residues. CDR1 is SGHNT and CDR2 is YYREEE in the germline V gene (reference sequence). The CDR3 is CASSLGTGDYGYTF. The CDR3 nucleotides read TGTGCCAGCAGCTTGGGGACAGGGGACTATGGCTACACCTTC.

The chain is built from TRBV7-8 and TRBJ2-1; unclear D gene. Germline V CDR1 and CDR2: SGHVS, FQNEAQ. The V gene lost 2 bases and the J gene lost 4 bases, with 12 bases spanning the gap. This CDR3 region has 15 residues. The CDR3 coding sequence is TGTGCCAGCAGCTTACAAGGCTTTGGGTACAATGAGCAGTTCTTC. It translates to CASSLQGFGYNEQFF.

The chain recombines TRBV5-4 with TRBJ2-2; D remains unclear. CDR3 length: 17 residues. Germline CDR1 SGHNT, CDR2 YYREEE (reference sequence). The ends were cut back, 4 bases at V and 4 bases at J, with 20 bases in the middle. This CDR3 reads CASSPRSVGWGTGELFF. In DNA form, the CDR3 reads TGTGCCAGCAGCCCCCGATCGGTTGGGTGGGGCACCGGGGAGCTGTTTTTT. The variable domain in full, completed from reference TRBV5-4 and TRBJ2-2, reads ETGVTQSPTHLIKTRGQQVTLRCSSQSGHNTVSWYQQALGQGPQFIFQYYREEENGRGNFPPRFSGLQFPNYSSELNVNALELDDSALYLCASSPRSVGWGTGELFFGEGSRLTVL.

The genes are TRBV28 and TRBJ2-3; the match to TRBD2 covers 12 bases. Germline V gene lookup returns CDR1 MDHEN and CDR2 SYDVKM. CDR3 length: 17 residues. V shed 4 bases, J shed 5 bases, and the junction held 10 bases outside the gene matches. CDR3 sequence: CASSSSSSGRAIDTQYF. The CDR3 nucleotides read TGTGCCAGCAGTTCCTCTTCTAGCGGGAGGGCCATAGATACGCAGTATTTT.

CDR3 in amino acids: CASSLSGNHEQYF. CDR3 nucleotide sequence: TGCGCCAGCAGCTTGAGCGGGAACCACGAGCAGTACTTC. This chain connects TRBV5-1 to TRBJ2-7, with 7 bases matching TRBD2. The CDR3 totals 13 residues. The V gene's germline CDR1 is SGHRS and CDR2 YFSETQ. V trimming: 1 base; J trimming: 5 bases; junction bases outside the gene matches: 3. Filled out from reference TRBV5-1 and TRBJ2-7, the complete variable domain reads KAGVTQTPRYLIKTRGQQVTLSCSPISGHRSVSWYQQTPGQGLQFLFEYFSETQRNKGNFPGRFSGRQFSNSRSEMNVSTLELGDSALYLCASSLSGNHEQYFGPGTRLTVT.

The chain has TRBV15 and TRBJ2-3, with 9 bases aligning to TRBD1. V shed 8 bases, J shed 6 bases, and the junction held 12 bases outside the gene matches. The CDR3 is 15 residues long. Germline CDR1 reads LNHNV; CDR2 reads YYDKDF (reference sequence). The CDR3 DNA reads as TGTGCCACCTCTCAGAACAGGGGGCTGCGTGATACGCAGTATTTT. Residues: CATSQNRGLRDTQYF.

This clone was seen a handful of times. V and J are TRBV2 and TRBJ2-1; a weak D match, TRBD2 (6 bases). The CDR3 contains 16 residues. V was pared by 6 bases and J by 3 bases, with 18 bases between. Germline V gene data show CDR1 as SNHLY and CDR2 as FYNNEI. For the CDR3, the DNA is TGTGCCAGCAGAGTGGGACTGGCGGGTCACTACAATGAGCAGTTCTTC. Translation gives CASRVGLAGHYNEQFF.

This chain connects TRBV19 to TRBJ2-7; D unresolved. V was clipped by 8 bases and J by 2 bases, with 10 bases between them. Per the germline V gene, CDR1 is LNHDA and CDR2 is SQIVND (reference sequence). This CDR3 comprises 12 residues. The CDR3 spells CASSGTTYEQYF. As DNA, the CDR3 is TGTGCCAGTTCGGGTACCACCTACGAGCAGTACTTC.

This chain joins TRBV5-1 and TRBJ2-2; TRBD2 might be the D (6 bases). Per germline, CDR1 SGHRS and CDR2 YFSETQ. Trimming pared 5 bases from V and 6 bases from J, leaving 8 bases between. There are 12 residues in the CDR3. This CDR3 reads CASRGGSGELFF. In DNA, the CDR3 is TGCGCCAGCAGGGGAGGATCCGGGGAGCTGTTTTTT.

This chain connects TRBV9 to TRBJ1-5, with D maybe TRBD1 (6 bases). The V gene's germline CDR1 is SGDLS and CDR2 YYNGEE. V was shortened by 0 bases and J by 4 bases, with 8 bases between the two germline ends. The CDR3 is 14 amino acids. The CDR3: CASSVGGANQPQHF. In DNA form, the CDR3 reads TGTGCCAGCAGCGTAGGGGGGGCGAATCAGCCCCAGCATTTT.

CDR3 protein: CASSALTGWAYEQYF. CDR3 DNA: TGTGCCAGCAGCGCCCTGACAGGGTGGGCCTACGAGCAGTACTTC. The chain carries TRBV6-1 and TRBJ2-7, with TRBD1 identical over 7 bases. CDR1 is MNHNS, CDR2 SASEGT, per germline. Trimming took 6 bases from V and 2 from J; bases not matched to a gene: 10. This CDR3 has 15 residues.

This clone has just one count. The chain is built from TRBV5-4 and TRBJ2-7; a possible D gene is TRBD1 (5 bases). This CDR3 spans 16 amino acids. The germline V gene encodes CDR1 SGHNT and CDR2 YYREEE (reference sequence). V was pared by 5 bases and J by 5 bases, with 23 bases between. CDR3 sequence: CASRRIPGSKSHEQYF. In DNA, the CDR3 is TGTGCCAGCAGGCGGATTCCAGGGTCCAAGAGCCACGAGCAGTACTTC.

This sequence joins TRBV18 and TRBJ1-2; D is perhaps TRBD1 (6 bases). This CDR3 is 13 amino acids long. Trimming shortened V by 0 bases and J by 8 bases, and 10 bases separated the two germline ends. The germline gives CDR1 KGHSH, CDR2 LQKENI. The CDR3 reads CASSPPWTEGYTF. The CDR3 DNA follows: TGTGCCAGCTCACCACCGTGGACAGAAGGCTACACCTTC.

The genes are TRBV6-1 and TRBJ2-7, with D maybe TRBD1 (6 bases). The germline V and J ends were trimmed by 6 bases and 3 bases, with 15 bases remaining between them. The CDR3 is made up of 14 amino acids. Per germline, CDR1 MNHNS and CDR2 SASEGT. CDR3 in amino acids: CASSRDGTLYEQYF. The CDR3 region has the DNA TGTGCCAGCAGCCGGGACGGGACACTCTACGAGCAGTACTTC.

The V and J genes are TRBV21-1 and TRBJ2-2; TRBD1, as called in the table, went unchecked against the DNA. TRBV21-1 is given as a pseudogene. The CDR3 has 15 amino acids. The CDR3 here is CASSKVSGGFGELFF. The DNA for the CDR3 is TGTGCCAGCAGCAAAGTGTCAGGGGGATTCGGGGAGCTGTTTTTT.

This clone turned up a few times. This chain links TRBV19 with TRBJ1-4; 11 nucleotides match TRBD1. The CDR3 sequence is 18 residues long. V was clipped by 5 bases and J by 1 base; unmatched bases: 9. Germline assignment: CDR1 LNHDA and CDR2 SQIVND (reference sequence). CDR3 amino acids: CASSAQAGTGGTNEKLFF. The CDR3 DNA reads as TGTGCCAGTAGTGCTCAAGCCGGGACAGGGGGAACTAATGAAAAACTGTTTTTT.

The rearrangement links TRBV19 to TRBJ1-5, with 7 bases aligning to TRBD1. V was pared by 2 bases and J by 5 bases, with 0 bases of the junction left unmatched. Germline values: CDR1 LNHDA, CDR2 SQIVND (reference sequence). The length of the CDR3 is 13 residues. Here the CDR3 reads CASSIQGDQPQHF. CDR3 coding DNA: TGTGCCAGTAGTATACAGGGGGATCAGCCCCAGCATTTT.

This clone was observed a handful of times. The rearrangement joins TRBV15 to TRBJ1-1; D gene uncertain. Trimming removed 0 bases from V and 7 bases from J, with 12 bases in between. The CDR3 extends over 14 amino acids. Germline assignment: CDR1 LNHNV and CDR2 YYDKDF (reference sequence). CDR3 coding DNA: TGTGCCACCAGCAGAGATTTTGCAGGACTTGAAGCTTTCTTT. Translated: CATSRDFAGLEAFF.

The gene calls are TRBV7-2 and TRBJ2-2, with 11 bases lining up with TRBD2. V was clipped by 2 bases and J by 4 bases; unmatched bases: 3. The germline V gene has CDR1 SGHTA and CDR2 FQGNSA. This CDR3 has 16 amino acids. CDR3: CASSLIGTSGTGELFF. DNA for the CDR3: TGTGCCAGCAGCTTAATCGGGACTAGCGGCACCGGGGAGCTGTTTTTT.

V gene TRBV28 combines with J gene TRBJ1-1, with unresolved D. Trimming stripped 5 bases from V and 0 bases from J, with 16 bases between. Germline V gene sequence: CDR1 MDHEN, CDR2 SYDVKM. The CDR3 is made up of 16 amino acids. This CDR3 reads CASSALGNTLNTEAFF. CDR3 in DNA: TGTGCCAGCAGTGCGCTCGGAAACACATTGAACACTGAAGCTTTCTTT.

The chain recombines TRBV28 with TRBJ1-3; no clear D. This CDR3 has 11 residues. With 6 bases removed from V and 0 bases from J, the gap between germline ends came to 0 bases. Germline CDR1 MDHEN, CDR2 SYDVKM. CDR3 amino acids: CASSSGNTIYF. Written as DNA, the CDR3 is TGTGCCAGCAGCTCTGGAAACACCATATATTTT.

This chain joins TRBV5-1 and TRBJ1-4; TRBD1 matches at 8 bases. The CDR3 is 16 amino acids. CDR1 is SGHRS, CDR2 YFSETQ, per germline. With 0 bases clipped from V and 8 bases from J, the junction kept 9 bases outside the gene matches. The CDR3 loop reads CASSLAGDRGGEKLFF. The CDR3 DNA follows: TGCGCCAGCAGCTTGGCTGGAGACAGGGGAGGGGAAAAACTGTTTTTT.

This chain uses TRBV7-2 with TRBJ2-3; 7 nucleotides match TRBD2. V shed 2 bases and J 4 bases; nucleotides not matched to a gene: 6. This CDR3 has 15 amino acids. Per the germline V gene, CDR1 is SGHTA and CDR2 is FQGNSA. Here the CDR3 DNA reads TGTGCCAGCAGCTTATCGGCGGGAGTGCCAGATACGCAGTATTTT. Protein: CASSLSAGVPDTQYF.

The chain couples TRBV5-6 to TRBJ2-3; TRBD2 matches at 10 bases. CDR3 length equals 16 residues. V dropped 5 bases and J dropped 6; count of bases not matched to a gene: 12. Germline V gene data show CDR1 as SGHDT and CDR2 as YYEEEE. CDR3 protein: CASSRTSGNGVDTQYF. Here the CDR3 DNA reads TGTGCCAGCAGTCGGACTAGCGGAAACGGGGTGGATACGCAGTATTTT.

This chain joins TRBV12-5 and TRBJ2-3; possibly TRBD1 or TRBD2 for D (5 bases each). Germline loops: CDR1 LGHNT, CDR2 FRNRAP. The CDR3 runs to 14 residues. Trimming took off 6 bases at V and 2 bases at J, with 12 bases between the two ends. CDR3 coding DNA: TGTGCTAGTGGGTGGGACCTTAACACAGATACGCAGTATTTT. This gives the protein CASGWDLNTDTQYF.

The chain uses TRBV11-3 and TRBJ2-5; TRBD2 aligns across 12 bases. The CDR3 consists of 16 residues. Germline V CDR1 and CDR2: SGHNT, YENEEA. The V and J ends lost 2 bases and 4 bases, in that order; junction bases with no gene match: 5. CDR3 coding DNA: TGTGCCAGCAGCTTAACTTCTAGCGGGAGGGGAGAGACCCAGTACTTC. It specifies CASSLTSSGRGETQYF. The variable domain in full, completed from reference TRBV11-3 and TRBJ2-5, reads EAGVVQSPRYKIIEKKQPVAFWCNPISGHNTLYWYLQNLGQGPELLIRYENEEAVDDSQLPKDRFSAERLKGVDSTLKIQPAELGDSAVYLCASSLTSSGRGETQYFGPGTRLLVL.

This clone was counted once. The rearrangement uses TRBV28 and TRBJ2-7; a weak D match, TRBD2 (6 bases). Germline lookup yields CDR1 MDHEN and CDR2 SYDVKM. Trimming took off 6 bases at V and 2 bases at J, with 17 bases between the two ends. The CDR3 sequence is 15 residues long. The CDR3 here is CASRALGTGAYEQYF. The CDR3 nucleotides are TGTGCCAGCAGGGCTCTCGGGACGGGGGCCTACGAGCAGTACTTC. The full variable domain, in which reference TRBV28 and TRBJ2-7 provide the parts outside the CDR3, is DVKVTQSSRYLVKRTGEKVFLECVQDMDHENMFWYRQDPGLGLRLIYFSYDVKMKEKGDIPEGYSVSREKKERFSLILESASTNQTSMYLCASRALGTGAYEQYFGPGTRLTVT.

The V call is TRBV30, the J call TRBJ2-7, with unresolved D. The CDR3 runs to 13 residues. Trimming took 0 bases from V and 5 from J, leaving 11 bases between them. Per germline, CDR1 GTSNPN and CDR2 SVGIG (reference sequence). This CDR3 is CAWSVRVLDEQYF. The CDR3 DNA reads TGTGCCTGGAGTGTAAGGGTTTTGGACGAGCAGTACTTC.

V and J are TRBV27 and TRBJ2-7; D may be TRBD1 or TRBD2 (5 bases each). The length of the CDR3 is 15 residues. Deletions cut 2 bases from V and 0 bases from J, with 11 bases between. Germline values: CDR1 MNHEY, CDR2 SMNVEV (reference sequence). The CDR3 here is CASSLTRDGSYEQYF. The CDR3 DNA reads TGTGCCAGCAGTTTAACCCGGGACGGCTCCTACGAGCAGTACTTC.